A single T cell receptor (beta chain) is shown here with its context. Its antigen is still unknown. Germline V gene lookup returns CDR1 MNHNY and CDR2 SVGAGI (reference sequence). V lost 6 bases to trimming and J lost 5 bases, with 10 bases between them. The CDR3 loop spans 12 amino acids. This sample was taken from a study of siplizumab effects on memory and regulatory T cells. Notes on the study in general: Alloreactive sequences traceable to unstimulated CD4+ memory cells were significantly reduced by siplizumab.

Every sample had approximately 10^5 of its TCR templates assayed. Method: immunoSEQ multiplex PCR; TCRdb's copy keeps in-frame clones and lacks some. The sample comprises 110,000 or so clones, 85% to 95% of which are singletons, and 0.32% rests with the top ten. The chain carries TRBV6-6 and TRBJ1-1, with a weak D call TRBD1 (6 bases). The sequence came from a human donor in good health. The source material was CD4+ T cells sorted from blood. CDR3 loop: CASSQGQTEAFF. Written as DNA, the CDR3 is TGTGCCAGCAGCCAGGGACAAACTGAAGCTTTCTTT.